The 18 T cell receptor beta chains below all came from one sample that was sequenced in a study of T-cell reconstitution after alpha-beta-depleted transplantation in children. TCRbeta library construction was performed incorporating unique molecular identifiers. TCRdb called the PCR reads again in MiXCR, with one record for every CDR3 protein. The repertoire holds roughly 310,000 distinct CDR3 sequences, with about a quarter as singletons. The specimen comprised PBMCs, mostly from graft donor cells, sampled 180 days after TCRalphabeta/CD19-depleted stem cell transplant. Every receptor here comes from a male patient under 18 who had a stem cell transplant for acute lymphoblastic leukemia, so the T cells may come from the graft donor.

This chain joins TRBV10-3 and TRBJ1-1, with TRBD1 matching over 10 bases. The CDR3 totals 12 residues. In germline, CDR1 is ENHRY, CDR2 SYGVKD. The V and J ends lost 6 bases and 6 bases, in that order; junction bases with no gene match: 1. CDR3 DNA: TGTGCCATCAGCGGGACAGGGGCTGAAGCTTTCTTT. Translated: CAISGTGAEAFF.

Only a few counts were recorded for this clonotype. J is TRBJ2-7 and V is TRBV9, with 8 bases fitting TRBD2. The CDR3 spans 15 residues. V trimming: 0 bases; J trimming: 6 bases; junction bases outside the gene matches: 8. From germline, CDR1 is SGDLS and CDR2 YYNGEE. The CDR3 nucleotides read TGTGCCAGCAGCGTAGACCCGGGAGGGAGGGCCGAGCAGTACTTC. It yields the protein CASSVDPGGRAEQYF.

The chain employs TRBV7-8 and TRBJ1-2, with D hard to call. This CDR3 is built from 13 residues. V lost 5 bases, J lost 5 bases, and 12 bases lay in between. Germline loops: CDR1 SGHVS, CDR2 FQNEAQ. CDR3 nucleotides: TGTGCCAGCAGCCTACGGGATGCTTATGGCTACACCTTC. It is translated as CASSLRDAYGYTF.

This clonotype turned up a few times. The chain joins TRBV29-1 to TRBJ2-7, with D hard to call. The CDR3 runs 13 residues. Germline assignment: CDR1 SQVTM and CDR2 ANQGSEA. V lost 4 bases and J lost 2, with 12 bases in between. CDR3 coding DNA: TGCAGCGTTGCGCCGGGCCAACCCTACGAGCAGTACTTC. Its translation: CSVAPGQPYEQYF.

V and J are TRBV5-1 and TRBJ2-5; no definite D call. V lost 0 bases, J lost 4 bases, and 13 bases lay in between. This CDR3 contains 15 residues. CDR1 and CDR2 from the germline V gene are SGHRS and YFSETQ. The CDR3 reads CASSLAVPPGETQYF. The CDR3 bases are TGCGCCAGCAGCTTGGCGGTGCCCCCGGGAGAGACCCAGTACTTC.

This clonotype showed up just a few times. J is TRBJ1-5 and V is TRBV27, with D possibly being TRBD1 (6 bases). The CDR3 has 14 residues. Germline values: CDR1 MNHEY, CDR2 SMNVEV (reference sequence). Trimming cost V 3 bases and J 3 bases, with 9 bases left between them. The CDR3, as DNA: TGTGCCAGCAGTTTTACAGGGCCCAATCAGCCCCAGCATTTT. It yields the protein CASSFTGPNQPQHF.

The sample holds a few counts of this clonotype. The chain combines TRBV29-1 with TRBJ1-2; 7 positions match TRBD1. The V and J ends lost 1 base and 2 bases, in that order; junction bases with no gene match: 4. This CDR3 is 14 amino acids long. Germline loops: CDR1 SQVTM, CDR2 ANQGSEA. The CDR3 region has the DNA TGCAGCGTTGAAGCTCCGACAGGGAACTATGGCTACACCTTC. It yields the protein CSVEAPTGNYGYTF. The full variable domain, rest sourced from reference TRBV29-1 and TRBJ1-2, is SAVISQKPSRDICQRGTSLTIQCQVDSQVTMMFWYRQQPGQSLTLIATANQGSEATYESGFVIDKFPISRPNLTFSTLTVSNMSPEDSSIYLCSVEAPTGNYGYTFGSGTRLTVV.

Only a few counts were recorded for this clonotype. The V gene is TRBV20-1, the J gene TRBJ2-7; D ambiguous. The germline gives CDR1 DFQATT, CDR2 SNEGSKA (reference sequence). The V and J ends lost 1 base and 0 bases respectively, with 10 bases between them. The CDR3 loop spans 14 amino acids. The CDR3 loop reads CSARGIRVSYEQYF. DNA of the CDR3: TGCAGTGCTAGAGGCATAAGGGTCTCCTACGAGCAGTACTTC.

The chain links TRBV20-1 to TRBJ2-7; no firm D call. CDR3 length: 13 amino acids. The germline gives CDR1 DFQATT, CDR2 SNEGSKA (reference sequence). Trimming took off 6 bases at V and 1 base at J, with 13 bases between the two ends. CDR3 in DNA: TGCAGTGCCCCTGTGGCAGGTTCCTACGAGCAGTACTTC. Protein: CSAPVAGSYEQYF.

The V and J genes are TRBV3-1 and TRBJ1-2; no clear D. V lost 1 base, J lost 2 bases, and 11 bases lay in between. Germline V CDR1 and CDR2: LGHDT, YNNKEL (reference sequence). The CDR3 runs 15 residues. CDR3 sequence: CASSQVLNSNYGYTF. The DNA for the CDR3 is TGTGCCAGCAGCCAAGTGTTGAACAGCAACTATGGCTACACCTTC.

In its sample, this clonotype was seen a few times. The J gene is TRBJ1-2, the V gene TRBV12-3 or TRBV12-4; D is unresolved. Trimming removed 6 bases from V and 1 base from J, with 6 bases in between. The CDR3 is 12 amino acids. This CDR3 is CASRGSNYGYTF. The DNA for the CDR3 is TGTGCCAGCAGGGGTAGTAACTATGGCTACACCTTC.

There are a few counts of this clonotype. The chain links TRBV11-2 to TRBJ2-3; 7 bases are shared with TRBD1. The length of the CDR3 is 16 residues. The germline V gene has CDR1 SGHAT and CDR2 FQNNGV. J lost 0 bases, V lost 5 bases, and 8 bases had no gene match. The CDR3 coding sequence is TGTGCCAGCAGCCCCAGGGGGATGAGAAGCACAGATACGCAGTATTTT. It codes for CASSPRGMRSTDTQYF.

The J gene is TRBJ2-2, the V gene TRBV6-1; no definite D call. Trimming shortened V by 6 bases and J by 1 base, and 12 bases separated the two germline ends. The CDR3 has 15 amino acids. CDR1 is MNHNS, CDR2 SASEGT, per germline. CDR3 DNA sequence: TGTGCCAGCAGACCTGACGCCAGGAACACCGGGGAGCTGTTTTTT. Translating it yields CASRPDARNTGELFF.

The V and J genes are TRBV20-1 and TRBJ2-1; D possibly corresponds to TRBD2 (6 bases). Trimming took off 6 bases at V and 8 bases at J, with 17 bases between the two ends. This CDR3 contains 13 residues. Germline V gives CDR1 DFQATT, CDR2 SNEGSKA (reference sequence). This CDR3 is CSAPRESAYEQFF. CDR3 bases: TGCAGTGCCCCCCGGGAGTCAGCCTATGAGCAGTTCTTC.

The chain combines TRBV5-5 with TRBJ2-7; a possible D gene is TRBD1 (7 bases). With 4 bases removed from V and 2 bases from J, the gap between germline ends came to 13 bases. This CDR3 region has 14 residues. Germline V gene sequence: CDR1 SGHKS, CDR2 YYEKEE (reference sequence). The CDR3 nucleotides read TGTGCCAGCAGCCGCGGGACAGCTACCTACGAGCAGTACTTC. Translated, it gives CASSRGTATYEQYF.

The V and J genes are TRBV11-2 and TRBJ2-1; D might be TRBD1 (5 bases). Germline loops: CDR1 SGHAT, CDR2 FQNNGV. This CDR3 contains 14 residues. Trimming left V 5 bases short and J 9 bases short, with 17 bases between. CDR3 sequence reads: CASSQVLERGEQFF. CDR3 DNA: TGTGCCAGCAGCCAAGTCTTAGAAAGGGGTGAGCAGTTCTTC.

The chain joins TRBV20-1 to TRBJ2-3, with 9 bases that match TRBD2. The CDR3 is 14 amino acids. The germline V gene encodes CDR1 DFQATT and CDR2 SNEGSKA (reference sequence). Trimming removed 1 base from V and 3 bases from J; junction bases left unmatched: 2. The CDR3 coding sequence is TGCAGTGCTAGAGCGGCGGGAGGGACAGATACGCAGTATTTT. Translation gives CSARAAGGTDTQYF.

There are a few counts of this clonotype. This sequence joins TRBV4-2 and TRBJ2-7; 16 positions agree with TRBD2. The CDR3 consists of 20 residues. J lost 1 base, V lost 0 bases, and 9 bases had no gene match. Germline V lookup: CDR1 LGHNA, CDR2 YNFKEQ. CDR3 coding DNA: TGTGCCAGCAGCCAAGAGGGCCCGGGACTAGCGGGAGGGCCGTCCTACGAGCAGTACTTC. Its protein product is CASSQEGPGLAGGPSYEQYF.